These 25 T cell receptor beta chains originate from one sample sequenced in a study of T-cell reconstitution after alpha-beta-depleted transplantation in children. Unique molecular identifiers were incorporated into the prepared TCRbeta library. TCRdb re-called the PCR reads with MiXCR, one entry per CDR3 protein. Of 500,000 to 650,000 distinct CDR3 sequences in the sample, roughly 11% were seen once. Sequenced material: PBMCs, mostly from graft donor cells, taken 180 days after TCRalphabeta/CD19-depleted stem cell transplant. These receptors originate from a female patient aged 2 to 10 who had a stem cell transplant for aplastic anemia, so the T cells may come from the graft donor.

The chain employs TRBV15 and TRBJ2-5; 8 nucleotides align to TRBD1. CDR1 LNHNV and CDR2 YYDKDF come from the germline V gene (reference sequence). The CDR3 contains 16 residues. V lost 3 bases and J lost 4; bases outside the gene matches: 10. The CDR3 DNA is TGTGCCACCAGCAGCACGGACAGGGTTTTAGGAGAGACCCAGTACTTC. It yields the protein CATSSTDRVLGETQYF.

This clonotype was observed a handful of times. This chain joins TRBV27 and TRBJ2-2; weak D call: TRBD2 (5 bases). Germline assignment: CDR1 MNHEY and CDR2 SMNVEV (reference sequence). The V gene lost 5 bases and the J gene lost 6 bases, with 10 bases spanning the gap. The CDR3 consists of 13 residues. The CDR3 DNA reads TGTGCCAGCAGTCCGTGGGGAGCCGGGGAGCTGTTTTTT. Protein product: CASSPWGAGELFF.

This clonotype has only a few counts. This sequence joins TRBV20-1 and TRBJ2-4; D call uncertain. Trimming shortened V by 5 bases and J by 2 bases, and 13 bases separated the two germline ends. CDR1 and CDR2 from the germline V gene are DFQATT and SNEGSKA (reference sequence). The CDR3 totals 14 residues. The CDR3 coding sequence is TGCAGTGCTGCGGACCCTGTTTCCAAAAACATTCAGTACTTC. The encoded protein is CSAADPVSKNIQYF.

This clonotype was seen a handful of times. CDR3 amino acids: CASSFAGTANYGYTF. CDR3 coding DNA: TGTGCCAGCAGTTTTGCAGGGACGGCTAACTATGGCTACACCTTC. V and J are TRBV27 and TRBJ1-2; perhaps TRBD1 as D (5 bases). V was cut by 3 bases and J by 0 bases, with 11 bases left in between. The germline gives CDR1 MNHEY, CDR2 SMNVEV (reference sequence). The CDR3 covers 15 residues.

The chain links TRBV18 to TRBJ2-3; D is ambiguous. Germline lookup yields CDR1 KGHSH and CDR2 LQKENI. Trimming left V 5 bases short and J 3 bases short, with 6 bases between. This CDR3 comprises 12 residues. CDR3 residues: CASSTVTDTQYF. CDR3 in DNA: TGTGCCAGCTCAACGGTAACAGATACGCAGTATTTT.

This rearrangement joins TRBV12-3 or TRBV12-4 to TRBJ1-2, with 8 positions matching TRBD1. Germline trimming cut 2 bases from V and 7 bases from J; bases unmatched to any gene: 12. The CDR3 covers 16 residues. The CDR3 sequence: CASSLTGTGTKGGYTF. Here the CDR3 DNA reads TGTGCCAGCAGTTTAACGGGGACAGGTACGAAGGGTGGCTACACCTTC.

V usage is TRBV7-3 and J usage is TRBJ2-5; D unresolved. V was pared by 2 bases and J by 3 bases, with 13 bases between. CDR1 is SGHTA, CDR2 FQGTGA, per germline. The CDR3 has 15 residues. This CDR3 is CASSLGPYRKETQYF. In DNA, the CDR3 is TGTGCCAGCAGCTTAGGCCCCTATCGGAAAGAGACCCAGTACTTC.

This clonotype has only a few counts. The CDR3 sequence: CASSAGTSGTYEQYV. CDR3 bases: TGTGCCAGCAGTGCGGGGACTAGCGGCACCTACGAGCAGTACGTC. The chain recombines TRBV6-2 or TRBV6-3 with TRBJ2-7; 11 bases line up with TRBD2. Germline V gene data show CDR1 as MNHEY and CDR2 as SVGEGT. The CDR3 has 15 amino acids. V lost 5 bases to trimming and J lost 2 bases; unmatched junction nucleotides: 5.

This clonotype has just a few counts. CDR3 region: CAWSGPSSSYNEQFF. The CDR3 coding sequence is TGTGCCTGGAGTGGGCCTAGTAGCTCCTACAATGAGCAGTTCTTC. The rearrangement uses TRBV30 and TRBJ2-1; D is unclear. V was trimmed by 1 base and J by 0 bases, leaving 10 bases between them. CDR1 and CDR2 (germline): GTSNPN, SVGIG (reference sequence). This CDR3 is 15 amino acids long.

On this clonotype: It may be a read error: a sequence one base away is much more abundant. V usage is TRBV4-1 and J usage is TRBJ1-4; D unresolved. CDR3 length: 15 amino acids. Per the germline V gene, CDR1 is MGHRA and CDR2 is YSYEKL. The CDR3 is CASSPMHATNETLFF. The CDR3 coding sequence is TGCGCCAGCAGCCCTATGCATGCAACTAATGAAACACTGTTTTTT.

In its sample, this clonotype was seen many times. This chain uses TRBV25-1 with TRBJ2-5; 8 bases are shared with TRBD2. The germline CDR1 and CDR2 sequences are MGHDK and SYGVNS. This CDR3 is 17 amino acids long. Germline trimming cut 0 bases from V and 1 base from J; bases unmatched to any gene: 7. The CDR3 nucleotides are TGTGCCAGCAGTGAATATTTACTAGCGGCTGTCCAAGAGACCCAGTACTTC. Protein sequence: CASSEYLLAAVQETQYF.

This clonotype came up a few times. V is TRBV5-6 and J is TRBJ2-7, with 9 bases identical to TRBD2. CDR1 and CDR2 (germline): SGHDT, YYEEEE. The length of the CDR3 is 14 residues. Unmatched junction bases numbered 4, after V lost 4 bases and J lost 2 bases. In nucleotides, the CDR3 is TGTGCCAGCAGCGCCGGGACTAGCACCTACGAGCAGTACGTC. Protein sequence: CASSAGTSTYEQYV.

Remarks on this clonotype: One base away lies a much larger clone, so this may be a sequencing read error. The genes are TRBV7-9 and TRBJ2-7, with TRBD2 matching 10 bases. The V gene's germline CDR1 is SEHNR and CDR2 FQNEAQ (reference sequence). V shed 5 bases, J shed 7 bases, and the junction held 11 bases outside the gene matches. This CDR3 region has 15 residues. The CDR3: CASSPGLASYNEQYF. CDR3 in DNA: TGTGCCAGCAGCCCGGGACTAGCGAGTTACAATGAGCAGTACTTC.

This clonotype was observed a few times. V gene TRBV28 combines with J gene TRBJ2-5; 7 bases line up with TRBD1. J gave up 4 bases and V 10 bases, and 3 bases lay outside the gene matches. CDR1 and CDR2 (germline): MDHEN, SYDVKM. CDR3 size: 11 residues. As DNA, the CDR3 is TGTGCCACCAGGGGGTTAGAGACCCAGTACTTC. Translating it yields CATRGLETQYF.

The chain is built from TRBV27 and TRBJ2-7; unclear D gene. V was trimmed by 5 bases and J by 1 base, leaving 12 bases between them. The germline CDR1 and CDR2 sequences are MNHEY and SMNVEV (reference sequence). This CDR3 region has 14 residues. Written as DNA, the CDR3 is TGTGCCAGCAGTCCGACCCCTGTTTCCTACGAGCAGTACTTC. Protein: CASSPTPVSYEQYF.

V gene TRBV13 combines with J gene TRBJ1-3, with D uncertain. V lost 0 bases and J 0 bases, leaving 9 bases between the germline ends. CDR1 and CDR2 from the germline V gene are PRHDT and FYEKMQ (reference sequence). The CDR3 length is 16 residues. CDR3 DNA sequence: TGTGCCAGCAGCTTAGGACGGAGTAGCTCTGGAAACACCATATATTTT. Amino acid sequence: CASSLGRSSSGNTIYF.

The rearrangement links TRBV6-2 or TRBV6-3 to TRBJ1-1; D is undetermined. Per the germline V gene, CDR1 is MNHEY and CDR2 is SVGEGT. V lost 5 bases to trimming and J lost 0 bases, with 10 bases between them. The CDR3 contains 14 residues. The CDR3 DNA sequence: TGTGCCAGCAGTCAAGGAAGTATGAACACTGAAGCTTTCTTT. Translated, it gives CASSQGSMNTEAFF.

This clonotype was picked up many times. This rearrangement joins TRBV20-1 to TRBJ1-1; TRBD1 aligns across 8 bases. Germline loops: CDR1 DFQATT, CDR2 SNEGSKA (reference sequence). With V trimmed by 6 bases and J by 6 bases, 12 bases remained unmatched. This CDR3 is built from 14 residues. The CDR3 reads CSAGLTGAVAEAFF. Written as DNA, the CDR3 is TGCAGTGCGGGCCTGACAGGGGCTGTGGCTGAAGCTTTCTTT.

The CDR3 nucleotides are TGCGCCAGCAGCTTGGGAGTTAGGTCGGGATCCAATTCACCCCTCCACTTT. It specifies CASSLGVRSGSNSPLHF. The chain couples TRBV5-1 to TRBJ1-6; unclear D gene. The germline V and J ends were trimmed by 0 bases and 7 bases, with 17 bases remaining between them. CDR3 length equals 17 residues. Germline-derived CDR1 and CDR2 are SGHRS and YFSETQ.

V is TRBV27 and J is TRBJ1-4; 7 bases line up with TRBD1. Per germline, CDR1 MNHEY and CDR2 SMNVEV (reference sequence). This CDR3 is 15 amino acids long. Germline trimming cut 6 bases from V and 6 bases from J; bases unmatched to any gene: 10. This CDR3 is CASRSRGQRDEKLFF. In nucleotides, the CDR3 is TGTGCCAGCAGGAGTAGGGGACAGAGAGATGAAAAACTGTTTTTT.

This sequence joins TRBV12-3 or TRBV12-4 and TRBJ2-2; D remains ambiguous. The CDR3 totals 16 residues. Trimming took off 2 bases at V and 0 bases at J, with 10 bases between the two ends. The CDR3 reads CASSLFGRSNTGELFF. The CDR3 coding sequence is TGTGCCAGCAGTTTATTTGGTCGGTCGAACACCGGGGAGCTGTTTTTT.

This clonotype came up a few times. This chain connects TRBV9 to TRBJ2-3; 10 nucleotides agree with TRBD2. V dropped 3 bases and J dropped 0; count of bases not matched to a gene: 10. The CDR3 totals 18 residues. From germline, CDR1 is SGDLS and CDR2 YYNGEE. CDR3 DNA sequence: TGTGCCAGCAGCGCACCGGGACTAGCGTGGTCTAGCACAGATACGCAGTATTTT. Its protein product is CASSAPGLAWSSTDTQYF.

The gene calls are TRBV7-8 and TRBJ2-1; tentatively, D is TRBD1 (6 bases). The germline V gene encodes CDR1 SGHVS and CDR2 FQNEAQ. The CDR3 totals 16 residues. V was clipped by 5 bases and J by 5 bases, with 19 bases between them. The CDR3 spells CASSPRQVGTHNEQFF. In DNA, the CDR3 is TGTGCCAGCAGCCCTCGACAGGTAGGCACGCACAATGAGCAGTTCTTC.

This clonotype has just a few counts. This sequence joins TRBV7-8 and TRBJ2-5, with TRBD1 matching 9 bases. The CDR3 is 16 amino acids. Unmatched junction bases numbered 12, after V lost 5 bases and J lost 5 bases. Germline CDR1 reads SGHVS; CDR2 reads FQNEAQ. The CDR3 is CASSPKWTGERETQYF. The DNA for the CDR3 is TGTGCCAGCAGCCCCAAATGGACAGGGGAGAGGGAGACCCAGTACTTC.

Only a few counts were recorded for this clonotype. This chain connects TRBV9 to TRBJ2-1; D is perhaps TRBD2 (6 bases). Looked up from germline, CDR1 is SGDLS and CDR2 is YYNGEE. The CDR3 sequence is 16 residues long. V shed 0 bases and J shed 0 bases, with 10 bases lying between them. CDR3 protein: CASSVEGLGSYNEQFF. For the CDR3, the DNA is TGTGCCAGCAGCGTAGAGGGACTTGGCTCCTACAATGAGCAGTTCTTC.